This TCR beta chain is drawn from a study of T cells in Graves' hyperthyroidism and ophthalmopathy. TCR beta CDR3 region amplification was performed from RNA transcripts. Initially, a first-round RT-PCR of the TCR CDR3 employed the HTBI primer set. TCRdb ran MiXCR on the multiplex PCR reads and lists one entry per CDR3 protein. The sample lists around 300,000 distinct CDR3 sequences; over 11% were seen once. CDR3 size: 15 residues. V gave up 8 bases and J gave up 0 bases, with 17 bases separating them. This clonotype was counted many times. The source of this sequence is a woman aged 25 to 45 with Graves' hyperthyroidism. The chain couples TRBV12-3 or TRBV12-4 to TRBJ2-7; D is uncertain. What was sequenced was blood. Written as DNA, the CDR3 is TGTGCCAGCCGACCGAATACTGCAAGCTCCTACGAGCAGTACTTC. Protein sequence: CASRPNTASSYEQYF.